This T cell receptor (beta chain) was recorded in a study of beta chain features in type 1 diabetes. For this clone: Its cognate antigen is unknown.

The sequenced template was cDNA made from the entire isolated RNA. For naive, central memory and regulatory T cell samples, reads averaged around 3.8 million. The repertoire was sequenced with immunoSEQ multiplex PCR; TCRdb's copy has only in-frame clones and lacks some. Among about 240,000 clones listed, around 14% were seen once. CDR3 length: 15 amino acids. The V end lost 0 bases, the J end lost 1 base, and 7 bases lay between the germline ends. CDR1 and CDR2 (germline): WNHNN, SYGVQD (reference sequence). Sorting with CD45RO/CCR7/CD25/CD127/CD95/CD27 yielded naive, central memory, regulatory and stem-like memory CD4+ cells. Findings and caveats of the study: The cDNA sequencing approach could over-represent high-TCR-expressing cells. VDJ junctions sequenced from type 1 diabetes patients showed fewer insertions and more deletions. TCRB CDR3 length was moderately but significantly reduced in all four CD4+ subsets of Type 1 diabetes patients.

The source is a man younger than 45 with type 1 diabetes. The sample comprised naive CD4+ T cells from blood. This sequence joins TRBV10-1 and TRBJ2-1; D is ambiguous. CDR3: CASSESTLSYNEQFF. CDR3 bases: TGCGCCAGCAGTGAGTCGACTCTTTCCTACAATGAGCAGTTCTTC.